The source of this T cell receptor beta chain is a study of CD8 T cells in ankylosing spondylitis. In making TCR beta libraries, quantitative 5'-RACE with molecular barcodes was used. TCRdb used MiXCR to reprocess the 5' RACE reads, holding one entry per CDR3 protein. Of fewer than 400,000 distinct CDR3 sequences in the sample, roughly 15% were seen once. This clonotype was detected only a few times. This receptor was identified in a male donor with ankylosing spondylitis or in good health (not recorded which). The sample comprised blood, either unsorted or a sorted T cell fraction (not recorded which).

Here the CDR3 reads CASSLAGAATGELFF. As DNA, the CDR3 is TGCGCCAGCAGCTTGGCGGGGGCGGCCACCGGGGAGCTGTTTTTT. This chain uses TRBV5-1 with TRBJ2-2; D possibly uses TRBD1 or TRBD2 (6 bases each). This CDR3 has 15 amino acids. With 0 bases removed from V and 4 bases from J, the gap between germline ends came to 10 bases. Germline V CDR1 and CDR2: SGHRS, YFSETQ.